The following is a TCR beta chain sequence with its context. The antigen remains unidentified. This sample is drawn from a study of Graves' ophthalmopathy and Graves' hyperthyroidism. Looking at the study overall: Peripheral blood collection took place at initial diagnosis, before any treatment.

Every ophthalmopathy donor presented moderate-to-severe activity, CAS ≥3, NOSPECS ≥4 and duration under 3 months. From RNA, the CDR3 regions of TCR beta chains were amplified and sequenced. Amplification began with first-round RT-PCR using HTBI primers, then second-round multiplex PCR was performed. MiXCR, applied by TCRdb to the multiplex PCR reads, yields one record per CDR3 protein. The table has some 520,000 distinct CDR3 sequences, 13% to 15% seen once. This CDR3 contains 17 residues. Trimming took off 3 bases at V and 0 bases at J, with 18 bases between the two ends. Germline CDR1 is MGHRA and CDR2 is YSYEKL. Study-level points and caveats: In blood appeared most of the expanded thyroid clonotypes whose frequency exceeded 0.001.

Sequencing input: blood. This receptor was taken from a woman aged 25 to 39 with Graves' ophthalmopathy. The chain is built from TRBV4-1 and TRBJ2-7; D is possibly TRBD2 (5 bases). CDR3: CASSQRVLGQTSYEQYF. The CDR3 DNA reads TGCGCCAGCAGCCAGAGGGTTCTTGGGCAGACCTCCTACGAGCAGTACTTC.